This T cell receptor beta chain was recovered during a study of control samples from healthy donors and cancer patients. CDR1 and CDR2 (germline): MNHNY, SVGAGI (reference sequence). V was shortened by 5 bases and J by 11 bases, with 13 bases between the two germline ends. The CDR3 runs to 13 residues. This table comes from immunoSEQ multiplex PCR, and its TCRdb copy is limited to in-frame clones, with some not included. The sample records 150,000 or so clones, more than 85% being singletons. This chain joins TRBV6-6 and TRBJ1-6; D gene ambiguous. Sequences were obtained from blood. This TCR was recovered from a man in his late teens or twenties in good health. The CDR3 region has the DNA TGTGCCAGCAGTGCAAAGGCTATGGCACCCCTCCACTTT. Its translation: CASSAKAMAPLHF.